The 30 T cell receptor beta chains given below trace back to one sample, sequenced in a study of human T cells and chemical hapten exposure. TCRdb called the RACE reads again in MiXCR, with one record for every CDR3 protein. The sample lists around 300,000 distinct CDR3 sequences; 4.5% to 5.5% were seen once. Sample time point: pre-sensitization, week 0. The sample's treatment: therapeutic diphenylcyclopropenone sensitization with weekly scalp DPC. Sequenced here: whole blood, sampled in connection with sensitization to the hapten diphenylcyclopropenone (DPC). These receptor sequences come from a young woman with alopecia areata. Some clones in this sample may be carry-over from other donors' samples.

This clonotype was recorded a few times. V is TRBV4-2 and J is TRBJ2-6, with unresolved D. Germline V gene lookup returns CDR1 LGHNA and CDR2 YNFKEQ. The CDR3 covers 17 residues. V lost 0 bases to trimming and J lost 0 bases, with 9 bases between them. CDR3 nucleotides: TGTGCCAGCAGCCAAGAGGGCAGTCACTCTGGGGCCAACGTCCTGACTTTC. Amino acids: CASSQEGSHSGANVLTF.

The table lists this clonotype with many counts. The gene calls are TRBV6-5 and TRBJ1-2; perhaps TRBD1 as D (5 bases). From germline, CDR1 is MNHEY and CDR2 SVGAGI. V was cut by 8 bases and J by 7 bases, with 20 bases left in between. This CDR3 is 14 amino acids long. DNA of the CDR3: TGTGCCAGCGGACAAGGACGGGCTCAGGGTGGCTACACCTTC. It yields the protein CASGQGRAQGGYTF.

The chain has TRBV7-8 and TRBJ1-2; 10 nucleotides agree with TRBD1. The junction had 9 bases not matched to a gene; V was cut back by 0 bases and J by 8 bases. Germline V lookup: CDR1 SGHVS, CDR2 FQNEAQ. The CDR3 is 16 amino acids. The CDR3: CASSLAWTGGNQGYTF. CDR3 DNA sequence: TGTGCCAGCAGCTTAGCTTGGACAGGGGGGAATCAGGGCTACACCTTC.

This clonotype was counted a few times. The chain joins TRBV20-1 to TRBJ1-4, with a possible D match to TRBD1 (6 bases). V was shortened by 6 bases and J by 8 bases, with 19 bases between the two germline ends. CDR1 is DFQATT, CDR2 SNEGSKA, per germline (reference sequence). The CDR3 is 14 amino acids. CDR3 in amino acids: CSANRGAPGEKLFF. The DNA of the CDR3 is TGCAGTGCGAATAGGGGGGCGCCGGGGGAAAAACTGTTTTTT.

This chain connects TRBV25-1 to TRBJ2-7; D unresolved. The CDR3 sequence is 13 residues long. The V gene's germline CDR1 is MGHDK and CDR2 SYGVNS. V shed 6 bases and J shed 3 bases, with 12 bases lying between them. The CDR3 loop is CASRTGRGYEQYF. CDR3 sequence (DNA): TGTGCCAGCAGAACCGGTAGAGGCTACGAGCAGTACTTC.

This clonotype was observed many times. This chain uses TRBV3-1 with TRBJ1-2; possibly TRBD1 for D (5 bases). The CDR3 spans 15 residues. Trimming took 0 bases from V and 4 from J, leaving 12 bases between them. Germline V gene lookup returns CDR1 LGHDT and CDR2 YNNKEL (reference sequence). The CDR3 region has the DNA TGTGCCAGCAGCCAAGATTCATCCAGGGCCTATGGCTACACCTTC. Its translation: CASSQDSSRAYGYTF. The full variable domain, in which reference TRBV3-1 and TRBJ1-2 provide the parts outside the CDR3, is DTAVSQTPKYLVTQMGNDKSIKCEQNLGHDTMYWYKQDSKKFLKIMFSYNNKELIINETVPNRFSPKSPDKAHLNLHINSLELGDSAVYFCASSQDSSRAYGYTFGSGTRLTVV.

This clonotype was observed many times. The chain links TRBV4-1 to TRBJ2-7; D might be TRBD1 (5 bases). Trimming removed 4 bases at V and 0 bases at J, with 10 bases between. CDR1 is MGHRA, CDR2 YSYEKL, per germline. The CDR3 loop spans 14 amino acids. The CDR3 loop reads CASSPGRTSYEQYF. The CDR3 region has the DNA TGCGCCAGCAGCCCAGGGCGGACCTCCTACGAGCAGTACTTC.

This clonotype was detected only a few times. The V and J genes are TRBV10-3 and TRBJ1-5; the D is unclear. This CDR3 is 15 amino acids long. The germline V and J ends were trimmed by 4 bases and 0 bases, with 10 bases remaining between them. Looked up from germline, CDR1 is ENHRY and CDR2 is SYGVKD. CDR3: CAISALEGSNQPQHF. The CDR3 nucleotides are TGTGCCATCAGTGCCTTGGAGGGTAGCAATCAGCCCCAGCATTTT.

This clonotype appeared a few times. The chain couples TRBV4-2 to TRBJ1-5, with D hard to call. This CDR3 contains 15 residues. V dropped 0 bases and J dropped 5 bases, with 11 bases sitting between them. Germline V gene sequence: CDR1 LGHNA, CDR2 YNFKEQ. This chain's CDR3 is CASSQDGSPDQPQHF. As DNA, the CDR3 is TGTGCCAGCAGCCAAGATGGGAGCCCAGATCAGCCCCAGCATTTT.

The sample holds many counts of this clonotype. V gene TRBV5-8 combines with J gene TRBJ1-2; D gene uncertain. Germline V gene sequence: CDR1 SGHTS, CDR2 YDEGEE. This CDR3 spans 15 amino acids. V was pared by 0 bases and J by 3 bases, with 12 bases between. CDR3 residues: CASSLVRVGDYGYTF. The CDR3 DNA is TGTGCCAGCAGCTTGGTCCGGGTCGGGGACTATGGCTACACCTTC. Full variable domain (missing parts from reference TRBV5-8 and TRBJ1-2): EAGVTQSPTHLIKTRGQQATLRCSPISGHTSVYWYQQALGLGLQFLLWYDEGEERNRGNFPPRFSGRQFPNYSSELNVNALELEDSALYLCASSLVRVGDYGYTFGSGTRLTVV.

This clonotype was detected only a few times. The V call is TRBV13, the J call TRBJ2-3; D is uncertain. This CDR3 region has 13 residues. Trimming took off 3 bases at V and 3 bases at J, with 7 bases between the two ends. In germline, CDR1 is PRHDT, CDR2 FYEKMQ (reference sequence). The CDR3 loop reads CASSLSATDTQYF. CDR3 bases: TGTGCCAGCAGCTTGTCCGCAACAGATACGCAGTATTTT. The whole variable domain, filled in from reference TRBV13 and TRBJ2-3, reads AAGVIQSPRHLIKEKRETATLKCYPIPRHDTVYWYQQGPGQDPQFLISFYEKMQSDKGSIPDRFSAQQFSDYHSELNMSSLELGDSALYFCASSLSATDTQYFGPGTRLTVL.

Many counts were recorded for this clonotype. The V call is TRBV27, the J call TRBJ1-2; no clear D. Germline V gene lookup returns CDR1 MNHEY and CDR2 SMNVEV (reference sequence). The CDR3 has 13 amino acids. V was cut by 3 bases and J by 4 bases, with 9 bases left in between. CDR3 sequence: CASSLSSFYGYTF. DNA of the CDR3: TGTGCCAGCAGTTTGTCCAGCTTCTATGGCTACACCTTC.

The chain couples TRBV12-3 or TRBV12-4 to TRBJ1-2, with TRBD1 as a possible D gene (5 bases). The CDR3 loop spans 14 amino acids. The V end was cut by 7 bases, the J end by 1 base, with 13 bases between. The CDR3 loop is CASKGDGVNYGYTF. The CDR3 DNA is TGTGCCAGCAAAGGGGATGGCGTTAACTATGGCTACACCTTC.

This clonotype was observed a few times. V gene TRBV5-5 combines with J gene TRBJ2-2; D unclear. Germline V gives CDR1 SGHKS, CDR2 YYEKEE (reference sequence). V lost 2 bases and J lost 4, with 12 bases in between. The CDR3 totals 15 residues. CDR3 nucleotide sequence: TGTGCCAGCAGCTTCGGCACCGCAACCACCGGGGAGCTGTTTTTT. Protein product: CASSFGTATTGELFF. The full variable domain, rest sourced from reference TRBV5-5 and TRBJ2-2, is DAGVTQSPTHLIKTRGQQVTLRCSPISGHKSVSWYQQVLGQGPQFIFQYYEKEERGRGNFPDRFSARQFPNYSSELNVNALLLGDSALYLCASSFGTATTGELFFGEGSRLTVL.

This clonotype occurred a few times. The gene calls are TRBV10-3 and TRBJ2-1; 10 nucleotides agree with TRBD2. V lost 6 bases to trimming and J lost 6 bases; unmatched junction nucleotides: 5. The CDR3 is 14 amino acids. The germline V gene encodes CDR1 ENHRY and CDR2 SYGVKD. The CDR3 bases are TGTGCCATCAGGGATAGCGGGGGGCTCAATGAGCAGTTCTTC. Protein product: CAIRDSGGLNEQFF.

This clonotype appeared a few times. The chain combines TRBV7-9 with TRBJ2-7; D is possibly TRBD2 (6 bases). This CDR3 is built from 17 residues. Trimming removed 5 bases from V and 3 bases from J, with 23 bases in between. Germline V gives CDR1 SEHNR, CDR2 FQNEAQ (reference sequence). CDR3 loop: CASSPLPSGRSVYEQYF. In nucleotides, the CDR3 is TGTGCCAGCAGCCCCCTCCCGTCGGGGAGGTCGGTCTACGAGCAGTACTTC.

The genes are TRBV12-3 or TRBV12-4 and TRBJ2-3; TRBD2 aligns across 10 bases. This CDR3 region has 15 residues. V gave up 8 bases and J gave up 1 base; unmatched junction bases: 6. CDR3 sequence reads: CASAPGTSGTDTQYF. CDR3 bases: TGTGCCAGCGCCCCCGGGACTAGCGGCACAGATACGCAGTATTTT.

This clonotype was seen repeatedly, ten times or more. The chain has TRBV4-3 and TRBJ2-5, with 13 nucleotides matching TRBD2. J was trimmed by 5 bases and V by 0 bases; bases with no gene match: 12. Germline CDR1 reads LGHNA; CDR2 reads YSLEER. This CDR3 has 19 amino acids. The CDR3 bases are TGCGCCAGCAGCCAAGAGACCGGGGGACTAGCGGGGATAGGTGAGACCCAGTACTTC. Its translation: CASSQETGGLAGIGETQYF.

This clonotype was seen at least ten times. This chain uses TRBV7-8 with TRBJ2-6; no firm D call. The CDR3 runs to 15 residues. Germline V gene lookup returns CDR1 SGHVS and CDR2 FQNEAQ. The V end was cut by 3 bases, the J end by 3 bases, with 9 bases between. The CDR3, as DNA: TGTGCCAGCAGCTTCGGACCCGGTGGGGCCAACGTCCTGACTTTC. Encoded protein: CASSFGPGGANVLTF.

This clonotype was counted at least ten times. V gene TRBV27 combines with J gene TRBJ1-4; 11 bases are shared with TRBD1. The CDR3 consists of 14 residues. V lost 4 bases to trimming and J lost 8 bases; unmatched junction nucleotides: 3. The V gene's germline CDR1 is MNHEY and CDR2 SMNVEV (reference sequence). This chain's CDR3 is CASSSGTGGEKLFF. In DNA, the CDR3 is TGTGCCAGCAGTTCCGGGACAGGGGGGGAAAAACTGTTTTTT.

The rearrangement uses TRBV7-8 and TRBJ2-3, with 10 positions matching TRBD2. This CDR3 comprises 17 residues. Germline-derived CDR1 and CDR2 are SGHVS and FQNEAQ. V trimming: 0 bases; J trimming: 4 bases; junction bases outside the gene matches: 7. CDR3 sequence (DNA): TGTGCCAGCAGCTTAGCGCAGCGGGGGGGCGGCGCAGATACGCAGTATTTT. Translating gives CASSLAQRGGGADTQYF.

The rearrangement joins TRBV12-3 or TRBV12-4 to TRBJ1-2, with 9 bases aligning to TRBD1. This CDR3 has 15 amino acids. With V trimmed by 6 bases and J by 3 bases, 8 bases remained unmatched. The CDR3 DNA reads as TGTGCCAGCAGCCCAGGGACAGGGTACTACTATGGCTACACCTTC. Its translation is CASSPGTGYYYGYTF.

This clonotype was picked up many times. The V call is TRBV20-1, the J call TRBJ2-3; D uncertain. Between the trimmed V and J ends, which lost 7 bases and 2 bases, there was a span of 7 bases. The germline V gene has CDR1 DFQATT and CDR2 SNEGSKA (reference sequence). CDR3 length: 11 amino acids. For the CDR3, the DNA is TGCAGTGGCCAAATCACAGATACGCAGTATTTT. Protein product: CSGQITDTQYF.

This chain joins TRBV29-1 and TRBJ1-2; weak D call: TRBD1 (6 bases). Trimming pared 6 bases from V and 5 bases from J, leaving 13 bases between. The germline gives CDR1 SQVTM, CDR2 ANQGSEA. This CDR3 contains 12 residues. CDR3 protein: CSVEGGKYGYTF. For the CDR3, the DNA is TGCAGCGTCGAGGGGGGGAAGTATGGCTACACCTTC.

This clonotype came up a few times. This chain joins TRBV7-9 and TRBJ2-1; D is unresolved. The CDR3 sequence is 15 residues long. CDR1 is SEHNR and CDR2 is FQNEAQ in the germline V gene (reference sequence). V gave up 5 bases and J gave up 2 bases, with 13 bases separating them. The CDR3: CASSLAALAYNEQFF. The CDR3 bases are TGTGCCAGCAGCCTTGCGGCGCTAGCCTACAATGAGCAGTTCTTC. The entire variable domain, with the rest obtained from reference TRBV7-9 and TRBJ2-1, is as follows: DTGVSQNPRHKITKRGQNVTFRCDPISEHNRLYWYRQTLGQGPEFLTYFQNEAQLEKSRLLSDRFSAERPKGSFSTLEIQRTEQGDSAMYLCASSLAALAYNEQFFGPGTRLTVL.

The rearrangement uses TRBV9 and TRBJ2-3, with 8 bases identical to TRBD2. Germline-derived CDR1 and CDR2 are SGDLS and YYNGEE. The CDR3 has 14 amino acids. J was trimmed by 6 bases and V by 0 bases; bases with no gene match: 3. CDR3 loop: CASSVAGGPDTQYF. DNA for the CDR3: TGTGCCAGCAGCGTAGCGGGGGGGCCGGATACGCAGTATTTT.

This clonotype turned up a few times. The chain uses TRBV11-2 and TRBJ1-1; TRBD1 matches 8 bases. The CDR3 is 16 residues long. Germline trimming cut 1 base from V and 7 bases from J; bases unmatched to any gene: 11. Per the germline V gene, CDR1 is SGHAT and CDR2 is FQNNGV. The CDR3 is CASSLVRGQDPIEAFF. Written as DNA, the CDR3 is TGTGCCAGCAGCTTAGTAAGGGGACAGGACCCAATTGAAGCTTTCTTT. Using reference TRBV11-2 and TRBJ1-1 for the parts outside the CDR3, the full variable domain is EAGVAQSPRYKIIEKRQSVAFWCNPISGHATLYWYQQILGQGPKLLIQFQNNGVVDDSQLPKDRFSAERLKGVDSTLKIQPAKLEDSAVYLCASSLVRGQDPIEAFFGQGTRLTVV.

This chain links TRBV4-2 with TRBJ2-1, with a possible D match to TRBD1 (5 bases). The germline V gene encodes CDR1 LGHNA and CDR2 YNFKEQ. The CDR3 is 13 residues long. Trimming took 6 bases from V and 7 from J, leaving 13 bases between them. CDR3 coding DNA: TGTGCCAGCAGAGGGAAAGGGGTAAATGAGCAGTTCTTC. This sequence encodes CASRGKGVNEQFF.

This clonotype was picked up many times. CDR3: CASTLGQAGNEQFF. CDR3 DNA: TGTGCCAGCACCCTAGGGCAGGCGGGGAATGAGCAGTTCTTC. The chain combines TRBV27 with TRBJ2-1, with D tentatively TRBD2 (6 bases). The germline V gene has CDR1 MNHEY and CDR2 SMNVEV (reference sequence). V shed 7 bases and J shed 7 bases, with 17 bases lying between them. The CDR3 covers 14 residues.

The chain uses TRBV4-1 and TRBJ2-1; 13 nucleotides line up with TRBD2. J was trimmed by 7 bases and V by 4 bases; bases with no gene match: 7. Germline CDR1 MGHRA, CDR2 YSYEKL. The CDR3 runs 16 residues. CDR3 sequence: CASSLTSGGAGNEQFF. The CDR3 nucleotides read TGCGCCAGCAGCCTTACTAGCGGGGGGGCTGGGAATGAGCAGTTCTTC.